One sample yielded the 18 T cell receptor beta chains listed below, sequenced in a study of cytomegalovirus exposure and HLA in healthy donors. Use of 60 Vbeta and 13 Jbeta primers characterized the PCR. The table came from immunoSEQ multiplex PCR; TCRdb's copy has only in-frame clones and leaves some out. The sample shows some 90,000 clones, just under 80% of them seen only once. Material: PBMCs. All receptors come from a woman between 40 and 50 years old in good health and CMV-seronegative.

The chain has TRBV5-1 and TRBJ1-3; D may be TRBD1 (6 bases). The CDR3 spans 18 residues. Germline V gives CDR1 SGHRS, CDR2 YFSETQ. Trimming cost V 3 bases and J 0 bases, with 19 bases left between them. DNA of the CDR3: TGCGCCAGCAGCTGGAGCTCTCGTGGACAGAGCTCTGGAAACACCATATATTTT. Protein product: CASSWSSRGQSSGNTIYF. Full variable domain (outside the CDR3, taken from reference TRBV5-1 and TRBJ1-3): KAGVTQTPRYLIKTRGQQVTLSCSPISGHRSVSWYQQTPGQGLQFLFEYFSETQRNKGNFPGRFSGRQFSNSRSEMNVSTLELGDSALYLCASSWSSRGQSSGNTIYFGEGSWLTVV.

This clone was seen only a few times. CDR3 in DNA: TGTGCCAGCAGCTTGGAGCGGCGACAGGGGAACACTGAAGCTTTCTTT. Its protein product is CASSLERRQGNTEAFF. The chain recombines TRBV5-4 with TRBJ1-1, with 7 nucleotides matching TRBD1. Per the germline V gene, CDR1 is SGHNT and CDR2 is YYREEE (reference sequence). With 0 bases clipped from V and 1 base from J, the junction kept 6 bases outside the gene matches. The CDR3 has 16 amino acids. Full variable domain (missing parts from reference TRBV5-4 and TRBJ1-1): ETGVTQSPTHLIKTRGQQVTLRCSSQSGHNTVSWYQQALGQGPQFIFQYYREEENGRGNFPPRFSGLQFPNYSSELNVNALELDDSALYLCASSLERRQGNTEAFFGQGTRLTVV.

This rearrangement joins TRBV19 to TRBJ2-3; a possible D gene is TRBD2 (6 bases). Trimming removed 6 bases at V and 0 bases at J, with 16 bases between. The CDR3 totals 16 residues. The V gene's germline CDR1 is LNHDA and CDR2 SQIVND (reference sequence). The CDR3 loop reads CASRPGGAGSTDTQYF. As DNA, the CDR3 is TGTGCCAGTAGGCCTGGTGGGGCGGGAAGCACAGATACGCAGTATTTT. Filled out from reference TRBV19 and TRBJ2-3, the complete variable domain reads DGGITQSPKYLFRKEGQNVTLSCEQNLNHDAMYWYRQDPGQGLRLIYYSQIVNDFQKGDIAEGYSVSREKKESFPLTVTSAQKNPTAFYLCASRPGGAGSTDTQYFGPGTRLTVL.

This chain links TRBV7-9 with TRBJ2-2; weak D call: TRBD1 (6 bases). The germline gives CDR1 SEHNR, CDR2 FQNEAQ (reference sequence). V lost 5 bases, J lost 4 bases, and 11 bases lay in between. CDR3 length: 14 residues. The DNA of the CDR3 is TGTGCCAGCAGCCGGACAGAGAGCACCGGGGAGCTGTTTTTT. Protein product: CASSRTESTGELFF.

V gene TRBV28 combines with J gene TRBJ1-2; 7 nucleotides line up with TRBD1. V shed 8 bases and J 5 bases; nucleotides not matched to a gene: 5. CDR3 length: 12 amino acids. In germline, CDR1 is MDHEN, CDR2 SYDVKM. CDR3 residues: CASREDRYGYTF. The DNA of the CDR3 is TGTGCCAGCCGTGAGGACAGGTATGGCTACACCTTC.

The CDR3 region is CAWSSDPRLAGLSYEQYF. In DNA form, the CDR3 reads TGTGCCTGGAGTTCAGACCCCCGACTAGCGGGGTTATCCTACGAGCAGTACTTC. V and J are TRBV30 and TRBJ2-7, with 11 bases matching TRBD2. V gave up 2 bases and J gave up 1 base; unmatched junction bases: 13. From germline, CDR1 is GTSNPN and CDR2 SVGIG (reference sequence). The CDR3 runs to 18 residues.

V usage is TRBV5-1 and J usage is TRBJ1-1; D is perhaps TRBD1 (5 bases). The V end was cut by 5 bases, the J end by 1 base, with 18 bases between. The CDR3 has 16 residues. The germline V gene encodes CDR1 SGHRS and CDR2 YFSETQ. DNA for the CDR3: TGCGCCAGCAGTCTTAGTCCGGGACTCACGAACACTGAAGCTTTCTTT. It is translated as CASSLSPGLTNTEAFF.

The J gene is TRBJ1-2, the V gene TRBV6-6; D call uncertain. The germline V gene has CDR1 MNHNY and CDR2 SVGAGI (reference sequence). V was trimmed by 5 bases and J by 7 bases, leaving 8 bases between them. The CDR3 loop spans 11 amino acids. CDR3 protein: CASSLLVGYTF. In DNA form, the CDR3 reads TGTGCCAGCAGTCTCCTTGTTGGCTACACCTTC.

The V and J genes are TRBV7-8 and TRBJ2-7, with D unresolved. The germline V and J ends were trimmed by 3 bases and 0 bases, with 3 bases remaining between them. This CDR3 contains 12 residues. CDR1 and CDR2 (germline): SGHVS, FQNEAQ. This CDR3 reads CASSLYSYEQYF. CDR3 in DNA: TGTGCCAGCAGCTTGTACTCCTACGAGCAGTACTTC.

This chain uses TRBV9 with TRBJ2-7, with D perhaps TRBD2 (7 bases). Looked up from germline, CDR1 is SGDLS and CDR2 is YYNGEE. The CDR3 contains 15 residues. Trimming removed 4 bases from V and 6 bases from J, with 20 bases in between. CDR3 in amino acids: CASSRGAITAGEQYF. For the CDR3, the DNA is TGTGCCAGCAGCCGGGGGGCCATAACAGCCGGCGAGCAGTACTTC.

This clone was found a few times. The V call is TRBV6-1, the J call TRBJ2-7; D not resolved. The CDR3 has 16 amino acids. The V end was cut by 2 bases, the J end by 0 bases, with 14 bases between. The germline V gene has CDR1 MNHNS and CDR2 SASEGT. The CDR3: CASSEWPPPGSYEQYF. CDR3 nucleotides: TGTGCCAGCAGTGAATGGCCACCCCCGGGCTCCTACGAGCAGTACTTC.

This clone showed up just once. This chain connects TRBV7-8 to TRBJ2-7; 8 bases fit TRBD1. The J segment lost 1 base and the V segment lost 0 bases, leaving 2 bases of the junction unmatched. CDR3 length: 15 residues. Germline V gene sequence: CDR1 SGHVS, CDR2 FQNEAQ. The chain's CDR3 is CASSLAGQVSYEQYF. The CDR3 DNA reads as TGTGCCAGCAGCTTAGCGGGACAGGTTTCCTACGAGCAGTACTTC.

The J gene is TRBJ1-1, the V gene TRBV5-1, with a tentative D call TRBD1 (5 bases). CDR3 length equals 13 residues. CDR1 and CDR2 from the germline V gene are SGHRS and YFSETQ. V lost 2 bases and J 5 bases, leaving 10 bases between the germline ends. The CDR3: CASSFAGGTEAFF. CDR3 in DNA: TGCGCCAGCAGCTTTGCGGGGGGAACTGAAGCTTTCTTT.

This chain uses TRBV19 with TRBJ2-4, with D perhaps matching TRBD2 (5 bases). The CDR3 contains 15 residues. Germline CDR1 reads LNHDA; CDR2 reads SQIVND (reference sequence). Trimming removed 5 bases from V and 2 bases from J, with 13 bases in between. The CDR3 loop is CASSAPRGTKNIQYF. CDR3 DNA: TGTGCCAGTAGTGCGCCCCGGGGAACCAAAAACATTCAGTACTTC.

The genes are TRBV2 and TRBJ2-7; D may be TRBD2 (5 bases). Germline V gives CDR1 SNHLY, CDR2 FYNNEI. The CDR3 is 15 amino acids. V shed 6 bases and J shed 3 bases, with 18 bases lying between them. In nucleotides, the CDR3 is TGTGCCAGCAGGGACGGATCGACGGGAAGCTACGAGCAGTACTTC. Its translation: CASRDGSTGSYEQYF.

The rearrangement uses TRBV4-2 and TRBJ1-2, with TRBD1 as a possible D gene (6 bases). This CDR3 is built from 17 residues. Trimming stripped 5 bases from V and 2 bases from J, with 21 bases between. Germline V gene sequence: CDR1 LGHNA, CDR2 YNFKEQ. The CDR3, as DNA: TGTGCCAGCAGCTCTCCACAGGGATTGGAGTCAAACTATGGCTACACCTTC. As protein: CASSSPQGLESNYGYTF.

This clone was seen only a few times. The J gene is TRBJ2-5, the V gene TRBV5-1; 9 nucleotides agree with TRBD1. Losses at the gene ends were 3 bases for V and 5 bases for J; bases not matched to a gene: 5. The CDR3 sequence is 14 residues long. Germline CDR1 reads SGHRS; CDR2 reads YFSETQ. The CDR3 DNA sequence: TGCGCCAGCAGCTGGGGACAGGGAAGGGAGACCCAGTACTTC. This gives the protein CASSWGQGRETQYF.

The chain has TRBV4-1 and TRBJ1-2; TRBD1 matches 9 bases. This CDR3 region has 15 residues. Germline loops: CDR1 MGHRA, CDR2 YSYEKL. Trimming at V came to 4 bases and at J to 2 bases, leaving 5 bases not matched to a gene. The CDR3 reads CASSREGQGNYGYTF. CDR3 coding DNA: TGCGCCAGCAGCCGAGAGGGACAGGGCAACTATGGCTACACCTTC.